This T cell receptor beta chain appears in the sequencing data of a study of cytomegalovirus exposure and HLA in healthy donors. The PCR made use of 60 Vbeta and 13 Jbeta primers. The repertoire was sequenced with immunoSEQ multiplex PCR; TCRdb's copy has only in-frame clones and lacks some. The table includes about 120,000 clones, 65% to 75% detected once. Germline-derived CDR1 and CDR2 are WSHSY and SAAADI. Trimming removed 2 bases at V and 1 base at J, with 11 bases between. The CDR3 spans 15 residues. Study results and limitations: A later analysis reportedly found fewer N-insertions in an Asian-associated ancestry cluster than the approximately 700-donor mean. In a later analysis, at a false discovery rate of 0.05, over 15,000 TCR beta sequences matched HLA alleles.

As regards this clone: Its antigen is currently unknown.

The TCR comes from a woman in her forties or fifties in good health and CMV-seropositive. J is TRBJ1-1 and V is TRBV10-2; D is ambiguous. Sequencing used PBMCs. The CDR3 coding sequence is TGCGCCAGCAGTGAGATCGGGGTTCGGAACACTGAAGCTTTCTTT. Protein sequence: CASSEIGVRNTEAFF.